The clone carrying this T cell receptor beta chain was counted between two and nine times. Its target is not known. Sequencing used cDNA as its template, made by extracting RNA and reverse transcribing it. This table comes from immunoSEQ multiplex PCR, and its TCRdb copy is limited to in-frame clones, with some not included. The sample includes 100,000 to 150,000 clones, roughly 50% of them seen just once. Sampling of alopecia areata patients yielded lesional scalp punch biopsies as well as peripheral blood. PBMCs yielded sorted CD4+ and CD8+ T cells. This record comes from a study of CD8+ T cells in alopecia areata. Germline V gene sequence: CDR1 SGHAT, CDR2 FQNNGV. J was trimmed by 8 bases and V by 5 bases; bases with no gene match: 9. The CDR3 contains 14 residues. Study results and limitations: Scalp samples also contribute reads from the resident alphabeta T cells found in normal skin. In lesional scalp, particularly from alopecia totalis/universalis, clonality was higher than in normal scalp.

The starting material was CD8+ T cells sorted from blood, obtained at week 0. The sequence came from a human donor with alopecia areata. The V and J genes are TRBV11-2 and TRBJ2-1; 7 bases line up with TRBD2. CDR3 coding DNA: TGTGCCAGCAGCCTCTGGACGGGGAGGGATGAGCAGTTCTTC. This sequence encodes CASSLWTGRDEQFF.